These 15 T cell receptor beta chains were all obtained from the same sample, sequenced in a study of blood T cell repertoires in COVID-19. Produced via immunoSEQ multiplex PCR; TCRdb's table is partial and in-frame only. The sample lists tens of thousands of clones; more than 80% were seen once. Sequences were obtained from peripheral blood. These receptors all come from a human donor in a cohort sampled during active COVID-19.

This clone was counted once. The chain couples TRBV4-1 to TRBJ1-3; 7 nucleotides align to TRBD1. Germline V lookup: CDR1 MGHRA, CDR2 YSYEKL. This CDR3 is built from 16 residues. The ends lost 2 bases at V and 4 bases at J; junction bases unmatched: 8. The CDR3 protein is CASSQKDRASGNTIYF. The CDR3 bases are TGCGCCAGCAGCCAAAAAGACAGGGCCTCCGGAAACACCATATATTTT.

The J gene is TRBJ1-4, the V gene TRBV28; 8 nucleotides line up with TRBD1. V lost 2 bases to trimming and J lost 8 bases; unmatched junction nucleotides: 10. In germline, CDR1 is MDHEN, CDR2 SYDVKM. This CDR3 has 16 residues. The CDR3 here is CASSLPGTGPREKLFF. The CDR3 DNA reads TGTGCCAGCAGTTTACCAGGGACAGGCCCCAGGGAAAAACTGTTTTTT.

The chain carries TRBV5-1 and TRBJ2-7, with D unresolved. Trimming pared 2 bases from V and 3 bases from J, leaving 12 bases between. The CDR3 spans 14 residues. CDR1 and CDR2 from the germline V gene are SGHRS and YFSETQ. CDR3 in amino acids: CASSFSVVDYEQYF. In nucleotides, the CDR3 is TGCGCCAGCAGCTTCAGCGTTGTGGACTACGAGCAGTACTTC.

V usage is TRBV4-1 and J usage is TRBJ2-1; TRBD1 is a possible D gene (6 bases). This CDR3 has 13 amino acids. Germline assignment: CDR1 MGHRA and CDR2 YSYEKL. Trimming shortened V by 1 base and J by 14 bases, and 15 bases separated the two germline ends. The CDR3 spells CASSQGAGAWEFF. The CDR3 DNA is TGCGCCAGCAGCCAAGGAGCAGGGGCCTGGGAGTTCTTC.

CDR3 nucleotides: TGTGCCAGCAGTAGAGGCAATTACAATGAGCAGTTCTTC. This translates into CASSRGNYNEQFF. J is TRBJ2-1 and V is TRBV28; no firm D call. Trimming took 5 bases from V and 4 from J, leaving 9 bases between them. The germline gives CDR1 MDHEN, CDR2 SYDVKM. The CDR3 has 13 residues.

The chain uses TRBV6-6 and TRBJ1-5; the match to TRBD1 covers 7 bases. The CDR3 is 15 residues long. CDR1 and CDR2 from the germline V gene are MNHNY and SVGAGI (reference sequence). V trimming: 7 bases; J trimming: 0 bases; junction bases outside the gene matches: 6. The CDR3 region is CASTGGTASNQPQHF. The DNA for the CDR3 is TGTGCCAGCACCGGAGGGACAGCTAGCAATCAGCCCCAGCATTTT.

This chain uses TRBV19 with TRBJ1-2; 9 positions agree with TRBD1. Germline-derived CDR1 and CDR2 are LNHDA and SQIVND (reference sequence). The CDR3 is made up of 15 amino acids. Losses at the gene ends were 5 bases for V and 7 bases for J; bases not matched to a gene: 11. CDR3 in amino acids: CASSGTGGWIGGYTF. The CDR3 nucleotides are TGTGCCAGTAGTGGCACAGGGGGCTGGATAGGTGGCTACACCTTC.

The J gene is TRBJ2-7, the V gene TRBV3-1 (or the pseudogene TRBV3-2), with 9 nucleotides matching TRBD1. V was pared by 4 bases and J by 4 bases, with 11 bases of the junction left unmatched. Per the germline V gene, CDR1 is LGHDT and CDR2 is YNNKEL (reference sequence). The CDR3 is 16 amino acids. The CDR3 spells CASSPVGQGAPYEQYF. CDR3 nucleotide sequence: TGTGCCAGCAGCCCCGTGGGACAGGGAGCTCCTTACGAGCAGTACTTC.

This clone was recorded once. The rearrangement joins TRBV7-9 to TRBJ2-5; TRBD2 is a possible D gene (5 bases). Trimming stripped 10 bases from V and 2 bases from J, with 20 bases between. This CDR3 is 15 amino acids long. The V gene's germline CDR1 is SEHNR and CDR2 FQNEAQ (reference sequence). CDR3 loop: CAILDAGLSQETQYF. For the CDR3, the DNA is TGTGCCATCCTCGACGCGGGTCTTTCTCAAGAGACCCAGTACTTC.

This chain connects TRBV3-1 (or the pseudogene TRBV3-2) to TRBJ2-7; a possible D gene is TRBD2 (6 bases). The germline gives CDR1 LGHDT, CDR2 YNNKEL (reference sequence). The CDR3 covers 14 residues. With 4 bases removed from V and 2 bases from J, the gap between germline ends came to 12 bases. The CDR3 here is CASSLRRETYEQYF. The CDR3 DNA reads TGTGCCAGCAGCCTCAGGAGGGAGACCTACGAGCAGTACTTC.

J is TRBJ1-5 and V is TRBV4-1, with 8 bases aligning to TRBD1. After removal of 0 bases from V and 6 bases from J, the junction contained 13 bases not matched to a gene. CDR3 length: 18 amino acids. The V gene's germline CDR1 is MGHRA and CDR2 YSYEKL. The CDR3 region has the DNA TGCGCCAGCAGCCAAGATTTCCCCAGGGGGCGCGCAGGTCAGCCCCAGCATTTT. Protein product: CASSQDFPRGRAGQPQHF.

The chain joins TRBV2 to TRBJ2-6; 12 bases align to TRBD2. Germline lookup yields CDR1 SNHLY and CDR2 FYNNEI. This CDR3 is 18 amino acids long. V lost 6 bases and J lost 0; bases outside the gene matches: 6. Here the CDR3 reads CASRLAGGSPSGANVLTF. The CDR3 region has the DNA TGTGCCAGCAGACTAGCGGGGGGATCCCCCTCTGGGGCCAACGTCCTGACTTTC.

V gene TRBV5-6 combines with J gene TRBJ1-3; D unclear. Germline CDR1 SGHDT, CDR2 YYEEEE. The V and J ends lost 0 bases and 2 bases respectively, with 6 bases between them. The CDR3 contains 14 residues. CDR3 nucleotide sequence: TGTGCCAGCAGCTTGGGGGGAGCTGGAAACACCATATATTTT. This codes for CASSLGGAGNTIYF.

This clone was seen a single time. This sequence joins TRBV3-1 (or the pseudogene TRBV3-2) and TRBJ2-6; D is undetermined. CDR3 size: 14 residues. Germline values: CDR1 LGHDT, CDR2 YNNKEL (reference sequence). Deletions cut 5 bases from V and 0 bases from J, with 5 bases between. The chain's CDR3 is CASSASSGANVLTF. As DNA, the CDR3 is TGTGCCAGCAGCGCGAGCTCTGGGGCCAACGTCCTGACTTTC.

The chain recombines TRBV11-2 with TRBJ2-1; the match to TRBD1 covers 9 bases. Germline loops: CDR1 SGHAT, CDR2 FQNNGV. This CDR3 comprises 14 residues. The J segment lost 10 bases and the V segment lost 1 base, leaving 5 bases of the junction unmatched. The CDR3 protein is CASSLADRGYEQFF. The CDR3 region has the DNA TGTGCCAGCAGCTTAGCGGACAGGGGATACGAGCAGTTCTTC.